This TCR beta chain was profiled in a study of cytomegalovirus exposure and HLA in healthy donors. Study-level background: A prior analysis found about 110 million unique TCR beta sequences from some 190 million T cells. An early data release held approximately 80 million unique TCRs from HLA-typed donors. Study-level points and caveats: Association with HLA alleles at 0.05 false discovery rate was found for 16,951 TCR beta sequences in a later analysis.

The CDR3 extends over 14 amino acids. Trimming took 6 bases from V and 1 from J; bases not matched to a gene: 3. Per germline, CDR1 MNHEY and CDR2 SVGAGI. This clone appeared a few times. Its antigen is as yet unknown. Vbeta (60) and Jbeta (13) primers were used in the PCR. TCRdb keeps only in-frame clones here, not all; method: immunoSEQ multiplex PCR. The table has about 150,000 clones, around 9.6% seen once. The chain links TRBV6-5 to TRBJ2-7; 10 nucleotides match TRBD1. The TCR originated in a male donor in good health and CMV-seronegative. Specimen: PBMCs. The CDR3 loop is CASSWGQGSYEQYF. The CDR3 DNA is TGTGCCAGCAGCTGGGGACAGGGGTCCTACGAGCAGTACTTC.